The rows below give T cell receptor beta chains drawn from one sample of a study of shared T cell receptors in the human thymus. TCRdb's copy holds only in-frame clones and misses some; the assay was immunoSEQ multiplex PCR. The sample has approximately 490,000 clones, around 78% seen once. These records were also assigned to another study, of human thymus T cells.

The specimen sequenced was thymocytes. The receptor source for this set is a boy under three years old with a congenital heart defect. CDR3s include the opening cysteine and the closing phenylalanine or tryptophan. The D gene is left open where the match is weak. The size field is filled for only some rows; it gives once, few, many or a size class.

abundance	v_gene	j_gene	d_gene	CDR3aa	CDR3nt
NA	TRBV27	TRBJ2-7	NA	CASSEGQGGHEQYF	TGTGCCAGCAGTGAAGGGCAGGGAGGCCACGAGCAGTACTTC
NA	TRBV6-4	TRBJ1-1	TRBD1	CASSDSDRGDAEAFF	TGTGCCAGCAGTGACTCAGACAGGGGAGACGCTGAAGCTTTCTTT
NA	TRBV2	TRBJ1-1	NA	CASSDMRVMNTEAFF	TGTGCCAGCAGTGATATGAGGGTCATGAACACTGAAGCTTTCTTT
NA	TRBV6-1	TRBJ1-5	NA	CASSEDRRGKQPQHF	TGTGCCAGCAGTGAAGATAGAAGAGGGAAGCAGCCCCAGCATTTT
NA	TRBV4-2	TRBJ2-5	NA	CASSQAPRETQYF	TGTGCCAGCAGCCAAGCCCCCCGGGAGACCCAGTACTTC
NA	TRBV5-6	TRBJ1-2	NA	CASSLWSAGRRGYTF	TGTGCCAGCAGCTTGTGGTCGGCAGGGCGTAGAGGCTACACCTTC
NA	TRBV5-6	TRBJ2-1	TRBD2	CASSTWTRNEQFF	TGTGCCAGCAGCACTTGGACTAGGAATGAGCAGTTCTTC
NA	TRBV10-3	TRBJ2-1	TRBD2	CAILSRLASPGGAGVDNEQFF	TGTGCCATCTTGTCCCGGCTCGCCTCCCCGGGGGGGGCGGGAGTGGACAATGAGCAGTTCTTC
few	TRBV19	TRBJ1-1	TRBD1	CASSMARGHSTQQKPIEAFF	TGTGCCAGTAGTATGGCCAGGGGGCATAGTACCCAACAGAAGCCCATTGAAGCTTTCTTT
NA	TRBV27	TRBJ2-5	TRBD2	CASSLRGGLAGGRETQYF	TGTGCCAGCAGTTTACGGGGGGGACTAGCGGGAGGGCGAGAGACCCAGTACTTC
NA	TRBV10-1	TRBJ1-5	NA	CASRPRTPTNQPQHF	TGCGCCAGCAGACCCCGAACCCCTACGAATCAGCCCCAGCATTTT
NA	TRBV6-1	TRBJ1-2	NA	CASSRDYYGYTF	TGTGCCAGCAGTCGGGACTACTATGGCTACACCTTC
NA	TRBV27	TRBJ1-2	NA	CASSPQGSTNYGYTF	TGTGCCAGCAGTCCTCAGGGCAGCACAAACTATGGCTACACCTTC
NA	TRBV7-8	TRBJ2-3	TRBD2	CASSLGVAGHVDTQYF	TGTGCCAGCAGCTTAGGGGTAGCGGGCCATGTTGATACGCAGTATTTT
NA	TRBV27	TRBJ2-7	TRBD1	CASSAKGARCDYEQYF	TGTGCCAGCAGCGCTAAGGGGGCGCGATGTGACTACGAGCAGTACTTC
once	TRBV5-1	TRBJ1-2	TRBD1	CASSPQSRGRDGYTF	TGCGCCAGCAGCCCACAAAGCAGGGGGCGAGATGGCTACACCTTC
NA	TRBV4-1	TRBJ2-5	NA	CASSQNLGPRETQYF	TGCGCCAGCAGCCAAAATCTGGGTCCGCGGGAGACCCAGTACTTC
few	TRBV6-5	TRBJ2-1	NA	CASSYARDLLYNEQFF	TGTGCCAGCAGTTACGCCCGGGACTTACTCTACAATGAGCAGTTCTTC
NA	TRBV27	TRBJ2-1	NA	CASSFSVLYEQFF	TGTGCCAGCAGTTTTAGCGTTTTGTATGAGCAGTTCTTC
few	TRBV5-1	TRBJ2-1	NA	CASSFMSRGVQFF	TGCGCCAGCAGCTTTATGAGCCGAGGCGTGCAGTTCTTC
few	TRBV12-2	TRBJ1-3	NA	CASRLYPGQTNTIYF	TGTGCAAGTCGCTTATACCCAGGACAGACGAACACCATATATTTT
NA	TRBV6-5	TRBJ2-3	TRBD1	CASSKGQGATDTQYF	TGTGCCAGCAGTAAGGGACAGGGGGCCACAGATACGCAGTATTTT
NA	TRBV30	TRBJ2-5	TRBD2	CAWSLHTREGLQETQYF	TGTGCCTGGAGCCTTCATACCAGGGAGGGCCTCCAAGAGACCCAGTACTTC
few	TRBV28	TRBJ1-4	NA	CASSFPRTGKETNEKLFF	TGTGCCAGCAGTTTCCCTAGAACAGGGAAGGAAACTAATGAAAAACTGTTTTTT
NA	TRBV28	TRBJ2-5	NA	CASRGPGQNQETQYF	TGTGCCAGCAGAGGACCTGGACAGAACCAAGAGACCCAGTACTTC
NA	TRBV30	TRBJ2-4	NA	CAWSKDPRGLAKNIQYF	TGTGCCTGGAGTAAGGACCCTAGGGGACTAGCCAAAAACATTCAGTACTTC
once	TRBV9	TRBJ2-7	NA	CASSVGNSAYEQYF	TGTGCCAGCAGCGTAGGAAACAGTGCATACGAGCAGTACTTC
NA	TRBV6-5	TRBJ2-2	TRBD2	CASSYSQREDDGELFF	TGTGCCAGCAGTTACTCCCAGCGGGAGGACGACGGGGAGCTGTTTTTT
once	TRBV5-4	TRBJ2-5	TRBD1	CASSATPNSGQGGETQYF	TGTGCCAGCAGCGCGACGCCGAACTCCGGACAGGGCGGCGAGACCCAGTACTTC
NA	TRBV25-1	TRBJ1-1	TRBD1	CASRTGTSEAFF	TGTGCCAGCAGGACAGGGACCTCTGAAGCTTTCTTT
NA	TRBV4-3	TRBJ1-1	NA	CASSQDGSRNTEAFF	TGCGCCAGCAGCCAAGACGGTTCGAGGAACACTGAAGCTTTCTTT
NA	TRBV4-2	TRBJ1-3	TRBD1	CASSRGQRDSSGNTIYF	TGTGCCAGCAGCCGGGGACAGAGAGATTCCTCTGGAAACACCATATATTTT
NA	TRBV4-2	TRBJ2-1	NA	CASSQRNEQFF	TGTGCCAGCAGCCAACGCAATGAGCAGTTCTTC
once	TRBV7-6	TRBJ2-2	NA	CASSLAREGDTGELFF	TGTGCCAGCAGCTTAGCGAGGGAGGGGGACACCGGGGAGCTGTTTTTT
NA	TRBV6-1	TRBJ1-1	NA	CASSVVQGTEAFF	TGTGCCAGCAGTGTGGTTCAGGGGACTGAAGCTTTCTTT
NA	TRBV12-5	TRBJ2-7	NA	CASGSPGRGYKQYF	TGTGCTAGTGGTTCCCCAGGAAGGGGCTATAAGCAGTACTTC
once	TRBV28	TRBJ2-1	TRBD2	CASSLSTSGAPYSSYNEQFF	TGTGCCAGCAGTTTATCGACTAGCGGGGCACCCTACAGCTCCTACAATGAGCAGTTCTTC
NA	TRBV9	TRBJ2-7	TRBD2	CASSMGGSSYEQYF	TGTGCCAGCAGCATGGGAGGGTCCTCCTACGAGCAGTACTTC
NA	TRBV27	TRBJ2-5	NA	CASSSHGGKQETQYF	TGTGCCAGCAGCTCACATGGGGGCAAGCAAGAGACCCAGTACTTC
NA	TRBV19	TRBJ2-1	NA	CASSLFNEQFF	TGTGCCAGTAGTCTCTTCAATGAGCAGTTCTTC
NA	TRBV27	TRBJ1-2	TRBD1	CASRNPGQGPGGYTF	TGTGCCAGCAGGAACCCGGGACAGGGCCCGGGTGGCTACACCTTC
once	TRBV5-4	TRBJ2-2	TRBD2	CASSFLAGGGGTTNTGELFF	TGTGCCAGCAGCTTCCTAGCGGGAGGAGGAGGGACAACGAACACCGGGGAGCTGTTTTTT
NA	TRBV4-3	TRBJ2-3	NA	CASSRGESTDTQYF	TGCGCCAGCAGCCGTGGAGAGAGCACAGATACGCAGTATTTT
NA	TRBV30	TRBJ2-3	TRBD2	CAWSHVKREGIADTQYF	TGTGCCTGGAGTCATGTGAAGCGGGAGGGTATCGCAGATACGCAGTATTTT
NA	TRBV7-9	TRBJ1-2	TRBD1	CASSLEAGQGGDYGYTF	TGTGCCAGCAGCTTAGAGGCGGGACAGGGGGGAGATTATGGCTACACCTTC
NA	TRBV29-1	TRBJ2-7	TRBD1	CSVPGQSSYEQYF	TGCAGCGTTCCGGGACAGAGCTCCTACGAGCAGTACTTC
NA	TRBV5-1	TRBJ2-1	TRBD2	CASSLAGVVLYEQFF	TGCGCCAGCAGCTTAGCGGGAGTGGTGTTGTATGAGCAGTTCTTC
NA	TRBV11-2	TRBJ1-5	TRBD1	CASSPDRGPSNQPQHF	TGTGCCAGCAGCCCCGACAGGGGGCCAAGCAATCAGCCCCAGCATTTT
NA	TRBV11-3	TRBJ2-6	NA	CASSLDWGFGANVLTF	TGTGCCAGCAGCTTAGATTGGGGCTTTGGGGCCAACGTCCTGACTTTC
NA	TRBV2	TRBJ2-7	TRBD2	CASSESGREGTYEQYF	TGTGCCAGCAGTGAATCGGGGCGGGAGGGAACCTACGAGCAGTACTTC
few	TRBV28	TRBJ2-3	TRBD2	CASSLYGREGLRDTQYF	TGTGCCAGCAGTTTATATGGGCGGGAGGGCCTTAGAGATACGCAGTATTTT
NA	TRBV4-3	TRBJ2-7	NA	CASSQNMGRKAYEQYF	TGCGCCAGCAGCCAAAATATGGGGCGGAAGGCCTACGAGCAGTACTTC
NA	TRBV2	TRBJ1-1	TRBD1	CASSDPGQLLAFF	TGTGCCAGCAGTGATCCGGGACAGCTCTTAGCTTTCTTT
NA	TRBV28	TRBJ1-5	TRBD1	CASNRTGGEGNQPQHF	TGTGCCAGCAACCGGACAGGGGGCGAAGGCAATCAGCCCCAGCATTTT
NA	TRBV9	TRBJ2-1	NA	CASSEAGSYNEQFF	TGTGCCAGCAGCGAGGCAGGCTCCTACAATGAGCAGTTCTTC
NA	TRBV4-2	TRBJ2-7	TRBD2	CASSQDRLAVEPHEQYF	TGTGCCAGCAGCCAAGATAGGCTAGCGGTGGAACCTCACGAGCAGTACTTC
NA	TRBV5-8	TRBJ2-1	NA	CASSLWSSTYNEQFF	TGTGCCAGCAGCCTATGGAGTTCTACCTACAATGAGCAGTTCTTC
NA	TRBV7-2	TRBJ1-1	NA	CASSLLRSLNTEAFF	TGTGCCAGCAGCTTACTACGGTCCCTGAACACTGAAGCTTTCTTT
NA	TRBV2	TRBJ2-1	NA	CASEAPTHNEQFF	TGTGCCAGCGAGGCCCCTACTCACAATGAGCAGTTCTTC